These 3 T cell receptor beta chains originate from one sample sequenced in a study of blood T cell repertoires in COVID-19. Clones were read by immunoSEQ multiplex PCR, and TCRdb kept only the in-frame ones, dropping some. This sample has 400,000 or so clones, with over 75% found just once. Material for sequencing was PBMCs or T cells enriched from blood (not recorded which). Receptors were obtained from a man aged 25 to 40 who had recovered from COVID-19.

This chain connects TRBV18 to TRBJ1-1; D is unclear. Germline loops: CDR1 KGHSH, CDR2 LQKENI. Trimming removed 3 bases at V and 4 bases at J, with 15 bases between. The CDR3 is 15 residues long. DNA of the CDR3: TGTGCCAGCTCACCCAAATCCGGGGAGGGCACTGAAGCTTTCTTT. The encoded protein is CASSPKSGEGTEAFF.

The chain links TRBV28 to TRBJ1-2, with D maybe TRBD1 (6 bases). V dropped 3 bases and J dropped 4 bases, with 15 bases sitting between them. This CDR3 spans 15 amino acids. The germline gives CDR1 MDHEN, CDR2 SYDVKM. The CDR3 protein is CASSLGGQSAYGYTF. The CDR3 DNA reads TGTGCCAGCAGTTTGGGGGGGCAGTCTGCCTATGGCTACACCTTC.

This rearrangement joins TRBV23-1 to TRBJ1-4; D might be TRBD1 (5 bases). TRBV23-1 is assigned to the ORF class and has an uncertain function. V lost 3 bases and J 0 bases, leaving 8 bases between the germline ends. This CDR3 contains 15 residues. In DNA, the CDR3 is TGCGCCAGCAGTCAGGGGGAGGCAACTAATGAAAAACTGTTTTTT. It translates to CASSQGEATNEKLFF.